These 12 T cell receptor beta chains were sequenced from one sample in a study of blood T cells in healthy people across ages. For the second PCR, which ran for about 6 to 11 cycles, a sample-barcoded 5' primer and a J-beta primer mix were used. TCRdb ran MiXCR on the 5' RACE reads and lists one entry per CDR3 protein. The profile shows under 700,000 distinct CDR3 sequences, under 30% of them singletons. Separately, the same data were catalogued under a study of T cells of mothers and their children.

Material: blood. Receptor source: a boy between 10 and 17 years old in good health.

This sequence joins TRBV4-1 and TRBJ2-7; D ambiguous. The CDR3 has 15 amino acids. Germline-derived CDR1 and CDR2 are MGHRA and YSYEKL. V lost 1 base and J 3 bases, leaving 13 bases between the germline ends. This CDR3 reads CASSQGDNGYYEQYF. CDR3 in DNA: TGCGCCAGCAGCCAAGGAGATAACGGATACTACGAGCAGTACTTC.

In this sample, this clonotype turned up many times. This sequence joins TRBV18 and TRBJ1-2, with no clear D. V shed 3 bases and J shed 8 bases, with 13 bases lying between them. The CDR3 runs 13 residues. CDR1 and CDR2 (germline): KGHSH, LQKENI. CDR3 DNA sequence: TGTGCCAGCTCACCCCAAGGCCTGGACGGCTACACCTTC. Protein sequence: CASSPQGLDGYTF.

This clonotype was seen a few times. The genes are TRBV29-1 and TRBJ1-4; D may be TRBD1 (5 bases). CDR3 length: 12 amino acids. Germline V CDR1 and CDR2: SQVTM, ANQGSEA. V lost 6 bases and J lost 7, with 12 bases in between. This CDR3 is CSVRVMGEKLFF. The CDR3 DNA sequence: TGCAGCGTCAGGGTGATGGGTGAAAAACTGTTTTTT.

CDR3 amino acids: CASCEGQGLQETQYF. CDR3 sequence (DNA): TGTGCCAGCTGCGAAGGACAGGGCCTACAAGAGACCCAGTACTTC. The chain combines TRBV12-3 or TRBV12-4 with TRBJ2-5; 8 nucleotides match TRBD1. Unmatched junction bases numbered 10, after V lost 8 bases and J lost 2 bases. CDR3 length: 15 residues.

The chain has TRBV4-1 and TRBJ2-7; 7 bases agree with TRBD2. Germline CDR1 reads MGHRA; CDR2 reads YSYEKL. This CDR3 is built from 14 residues. Losses at the gene ends were 3 bases for V and 1 base for J; bases not matched to a gene: 3. This CDR3 reads CASSHRDYSYEQYF. DNA for the CDR3: TGCGCCAGCAGCCACCGGGACTATTCCTACGAGCAGTACTTC.

This clonotype occurred a few times. The gene calls are TRBV10-3 and TRBJ1-5; D is unclear. Deletions cut 5 bases from V and 7 bases from J, with 12 bases between. The CDR3 covers 13 residues. Germline V lookup: CDR1 ENHRY, CDR2 SYGVKD. CDR3 region: CAISSGEFQPQHF. The CDR3 region has the DNA TGTGCCATCAGTTCTGGGGAGTTCCAGCCCCAGCATTTT.

The chain carries TRBV5-1 and TRBJ1-1; 7 positions match TRBD1. Trimming took 0 bases from V and 5 from J; bases not matched to a gene: 4. The germline CDR1 and CDR2 sequences are SGHRS and YFSETQ. The CDR3 spans 14 residues. CDR3: CASSLEQGPTEAFF. CDR3 coding DNA: TGCGCCAGCAGCTTGGAACAGGGGCCTACTGAAGCTTTCTTT.

This chain connects TRBV4-3 to TRBJ1-5; 8 bases match TRBD1. The CDR3 covers 15 residues. The germline CDR1 and CDR2 sequences are LGHNA and YSLEER. V lost 1 base, J lost 5 bases, and 4 bases stayed unmatched. CDR3 sequence reads: CASSQGTGPYQPQHF. CDR3 bases: TGCGCCAGCAGCCAAGGGACAGGGCCGTATCAGCCCCAGCATTTT.

V usage is TRBV6-2 or TRBV6-3 and J usage is TRBJ1-2; TRBD1 might be the D (6 bases). Germline V gene data show CDR1 as MNHEY and CDR2 as SVGEGT. V lost 6 bases, J lost 7 bases, and 12 bases lay in between. The CDR3 runs 12 residues. The CDR3 sequence is CASRKTGTGYTF. The CDR3 DNA sequence: TGTGCCAGCAGAAAGACAGGAACTGGCTACACCTTC.

The chain employs TRBV7-9 and TRBJ1-2; 9 bases align to TRBD1. V gave up 1 base and J gave up 2 bases; unmatched junction bases: 8. Germline loops: CDR1 SEHNR, CDR2 FQNEAQ (reference sequence). The CDR3 consists of 17 residues. The CDR3 loop is CASSLGLQGTGNYGYTF. The DNA for the CDR3 is TGTGCCAGCAGCTTAGGTCTTCAAGGGACAGGGAACTATGGCTACACCTTC.

This clonotype turned up a few times. The V and J genes are TRBV3-1 and TRBJ2-5, with 9 positions matching TRBD2. Germline V lookup: CDR1 LGHDT, CDR2 YNNKEL (reference sequence). The CDR3 consists of 20 residues. J gave up 5 bases and V 0 bases, and 19 bases lay outside the gene matches. This CDR3 is CASSQDPSLSGRTWWETQYF. For the CDR3, the DNA is TGTGCCAGCAGCCAAGATCCTTCGCTAAGCGGGAGGACTTGGTGGGAGACCCAGTACTTC.

The rearrangement links TRBV18 to TRBJ2-6; a weak D match, TRBD2 (6 bases). This CDR3 comprises 18 residues. The V end was cut by 2 bases, the J end by 2 bases, with 16 bases between. The germline V gene has CDR1 KGHSH and CDR2 LQKENI. The CDR3 loop reads CASSPSEGVTTGANVLTF. CDR3 DNA: TGTGCCAGCTCACCATCGGAGGGCGTAACAACTGGGGCCAACGTCCTGACTTTC.